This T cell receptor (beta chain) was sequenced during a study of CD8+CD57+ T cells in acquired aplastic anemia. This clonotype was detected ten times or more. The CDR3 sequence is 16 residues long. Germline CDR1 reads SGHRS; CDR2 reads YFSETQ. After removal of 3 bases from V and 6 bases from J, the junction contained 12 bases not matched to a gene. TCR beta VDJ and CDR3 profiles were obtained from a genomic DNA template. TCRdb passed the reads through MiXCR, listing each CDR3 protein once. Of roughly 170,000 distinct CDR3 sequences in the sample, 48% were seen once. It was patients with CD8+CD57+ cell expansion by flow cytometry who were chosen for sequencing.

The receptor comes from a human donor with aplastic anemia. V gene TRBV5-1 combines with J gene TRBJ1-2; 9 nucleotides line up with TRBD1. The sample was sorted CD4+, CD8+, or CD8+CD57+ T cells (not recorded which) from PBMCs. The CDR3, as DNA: TGCGCCAGCAGCTGGGGGACAGGGTCTTCGTCGGATGGCTACACCTTC. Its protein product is CASSWGTGSSSDGYTF.